This is a list of T cell receptor beta chains from one sample in a study of cytomegalovirus exposure and HLA in healthy donors. Some clones are missing from TCRdb's copy, which holds only in-frame ones; the method was immunoSEQ multiplex PCR. The sample consists of 110,000 or so clones, roughly 83% of them appearing once. The sequenced material came from PBMCs. Receptor source: a man in his late teens or twenties in good health and CMV-seronegative. Both conserved end residues are part of each CDR3.

>TRBV28|TRBJ2-7
CASSFPTKRGYEQYF
>TRBV7-9|TRBJ2-3
CASSSEYTQYF
>TRBV27|TRBJ2-2
CASSQEAGGENTGELFF
>TRBV5-1|TRBJ2-7
CASSLLAGGPNEQYF
>TRBV5-1|TRBJ2-5
CASSLVREGETQYF
>TRBV10-3|TRBJ2-7
CASEGTGSISEQYF
>TRBV27|TRBJ2-5
CASSFTGLKETQYF
>TRBV5-6|TRBJ2-7
CASRPTSGRPHEQYF
>TRBV5-1|TRBJ2-7
CASSGGQNYEQYF
>TRBV6-7|TRBJ1-2
CASSYPGTGDGGYTF
>TRBV30|TRBJ1-1
CAWSRDRTNTEAFF
>TRBV30|TRBJ1-5
CAWSIRGPQHF